This T cell receptor beta chain came from a study of blood T cell repertoires in COVID-19. Study-level background: There were acute and convalescent COVID-19 samples, and they came from the United States, Italy and Spain.

CDR3 length: 12 residues. With 4 bases removed from V and 5 bases from J, the gap between germline ends came to 8 bases. Per the study methods: Cell counts per sample came from amplifying reference gene primers. This table comes from immunoSEQ multiplex PCR, and its TCRdb copy is limited to in-frame clones, with some not included. D and trimming come from the DNA, and the V and J calls and clone size come from that table. The repertoire consists of about 230,000 clones, with 65% to 90% occurring once and the leading ten covering 5.1%. This receptor was taken from a man aged 50 to 59 with COVID-19, enrolled during active disease. Sequenced: peripheral blood. The V gene is TRBV12-3 or TRBV12-4, the J gene TRBJ2-5; D is possibly TRBD1 (5 bases). CDR3 sequence reads: CASSSGLETQYF. The CDR3 DNA reads as TGTGCCAGCAGTTCAGGGTTGGAGACCCAGTACTTC.